Shown below are 13 T cell receptor beta chains from a single sample sequenced in a study of blood T cell repertoires in COVID-19. Sequenced by immunoSEQ multiplex PCR; TCRdb stores in-frame clones only, minus some. The sample gives 150,000 or so clones, 70% to 90% of which show up once; 10% to 15% is in the top ten. The sample taken for sequencing was peripheral blood. Receptor source: a man aged 60 to 75 with active or convalescent COVID-19.

This clone has only a few counts. The genes are TRBV14 and TRBJ1-4, with a weak D call TRBD1 (5 bases). This CDR3 region has 14 residues. Germline loops: CDR1 SGHDN, CDR2 FVKESK. Trimming removed 2 bases at V and 7 bases at J, with 11 bases between. The DNA of the CDR3 is TGTGCCAGCAGCCAACTGGCAGGGCGTGAAAAACTGTTTTTT. This gives the protein CASSQLAGREKLFF.

The chain is built from TRBV12-3 or TRBV12-4 and TRBJ1-1, with a tentative D call TRBD1 (6 bases). Trimming stripped 6 bases from V and 4 bases from J, with 12 bases between. The CDR3 has 13 amino acids. The CDR3 spells CASRAQGGTEAFF. DNA for the CDR3: TGTGCCAGCAGGGCACAGGGTGGCACTGAAGCTTTCTTT.

The chain recombines TRBV29-1 with TRBJ2-5, with a weak D call TRBD2 (6 bases). Trimming removed 3 bases from V and 5 bases from J, with 13 bases in between. The CDR3 spans 13 residues. Germline CDR1 SQVTM, CDR2 ANQGSEA. CDR3: CSVEDGAGETQYF. CDR3 nucleotide sequence: TGCAGCGTTGAGGATGGGGCGGGGGAGACCCAGTACTTC.

The chain links TRBV28 to TRBJ2-5, with D tentatively TRBD2 (5 bases). Deletions cut 2 bases from V and 3 bases from J, with 7 bases between. Looked up from germline, CDR1 is MDHEN and CDR2 is SYDVKM. The CDR3 has 13 residues. CDR3 bases: TGTGCCAGCAGTTTAGAAGCGGAAGAGACCCAGTACTTC. The encoded protein is CASSLEAEETQYF.

V and J are TRBV6-1 and TRBJ2-7; perhaps TRBD2 as D (6 bases). V lost 1 base, J lost 1 base, and 14 bases lay in between. Germline loops: CDR1 MNHNS, CDR2 SASEGT. The CDR3 is 16 amino acids. The CDR3 protein is CASSEDNLATSYEQYF. CDR3 nucleotide sequence: TGTGCCAGCAGTGAAGACAACCTAGCGACATCCTACGAGCAGTACTTC.

This clone showed up just a few times. This sequence joins TRBV5-4 and TRBJ2-3; 7 bases match TRBD2. V was pared by 4 bases and J by 3 bases, with 5 bases of the junction left unmatched. The germline gives CDR1 SGHNT, CDR2 YYREEE (reference sequence). The CDR3 extends over 14 amino acids. The CDR3 sequence: CASSPGGVTDTQYF. As DNA, the CDR3 is TGTGCCAGCAGCCCGGGGGGTGTGACAGATACGCAGTATTTT.

The rearrangement uses TRBV30 and TRBJ1-5, with 7 bases fitting TRBD1. Germline V gene sequence: CDR1 GTSNPN, CDR2 SVGIG (reference sequence). The CDR3 sequence is 15 residues long. The J segment lost 3 bases and the V segment lost 1 base, leaving 6 bases of the junction unmatched. Here the CDR3 DNA reads TGTGCCTGGAGTGGCAAGACAGGGTTCAATCAGCCCCAGCATTTT. This encodes CAWSGKTGFNQPQHF.

The rearrangement uses TRBV5-1 and TRBJ2-2; 13 bases match TRBD2. Trimming cost V 3 bases and J 1 base; bases outside gene matches: 12. The CDR3 runs to 20 residues. The germline V gene encodes CDR1 SGHRS and CDR2 YFSETQ. DNA for the CDR3: TGCGCCAGCAGCTCCGGACTAGCGGGAGCGCGGGGGGAGAACACCGGGGAGCTGTTTTTT. Its translation is CASSSGLAGARGENTGELFF.

The rearrangement links TRBV18 to TRBJ1-2, with 9 positions matching TRBD1. The CDR3 totals 14 residues. V was pared by 5 bases and J by 5 bases, with 6 bases of the junction left unmatched. Germline CDR1 KGHSH, CDR2 LQKENI. The CDR3 here is CASSEQGAIYGYTF. The CDR3 region has the DNA TGTGCCAGCTCAGAACAGGGGGCGATTTATGGCTACACCTTC. Based on the CDR3 plus reference TRBV18 and TRBJ1-2, the full variable domain is NAGVMQNPRHLVRRRGQEARLRCSPMKGHSHVYWYRQLPEEGLKFMVYLQKENIIDESGMPKERFSAEFPKEGPSILRIQQVVRGDSAAYFCASSEQGAIYGYTFGSGTRLTVV.

The chain recombines TRBV2 with TRBJ2-5; the D gene is possibly TRBD2 (5 bases). The CDR3 spans 14 residues. The V and J ends lost 4 bases and 2 bases respectively, with 11 bases between them. Germline assignment: CDR1 SNHLY and CDR2 FYNNEI. Here the CDR3 reads CASSASTGQETQYF. In DNA, the CDR3 is TGTGCCAGCAGTGCTAGCACGGGGCAAGAGACCCAGTACTTC.

The rearrangement uses TRBV2 and TRBJ1-5, with D tentatively TRBD1 (5 bases). V was clipped by 7 bases and J by 1 base, with 11 bases between them. The germline V gene has CDR1 SNHLY and CDR2 FYNNEI. The CDR3 extends over 14 amino acids. CDR3 residues: CASTDGGSNQPQHF. CDR3 in DNA: TGTGCCAGCACCGACGGGGGGAGCAATCAGCCCCAGCATTTT.

V and J are TRBV20-1 and TRBJ2-7; weak D call: TRBD2 (6 bases). Germline assignment: CDR1 DFQATT and CDR2 SNEGSKA (reference sequence). The CDR3 consists of 9 residues. CDR3 loop: CSIGGEQYF. The CDR3 DNA reads TGCTCGATCGGGGGCGAGCAGTACTTC.

V is TRBV5-4 and J is TRBJ2-1, with TRBD1 matching over 9 bases. There are 15 residues in the CDR3. The V gene's germline CDR1 is SGHNT and CDR2 YYREEE (reference sequence). Unmatched junction bases numbered 7, after V lost 5 bases and J lost 4 bases. The CDR3 loop is CASRTGTGRYNEQFF. DNA of the CDR3: TGTGCCAGCAGGACCGGGACAGGGAGATACAATGAGCAGTTCTTC.